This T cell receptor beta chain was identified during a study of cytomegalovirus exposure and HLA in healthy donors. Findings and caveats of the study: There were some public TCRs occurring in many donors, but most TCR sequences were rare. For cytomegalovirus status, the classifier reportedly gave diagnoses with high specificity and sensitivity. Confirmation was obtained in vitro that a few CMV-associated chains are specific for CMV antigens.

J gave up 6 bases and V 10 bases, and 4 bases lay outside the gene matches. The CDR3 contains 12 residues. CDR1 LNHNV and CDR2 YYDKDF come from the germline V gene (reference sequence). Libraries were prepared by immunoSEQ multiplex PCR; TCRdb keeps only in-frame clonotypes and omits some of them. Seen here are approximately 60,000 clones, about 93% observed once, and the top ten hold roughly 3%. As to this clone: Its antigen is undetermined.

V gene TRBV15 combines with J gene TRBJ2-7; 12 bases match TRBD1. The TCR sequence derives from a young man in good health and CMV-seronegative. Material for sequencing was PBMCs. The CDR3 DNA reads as TGTGCCAGGGGACAGGGGGCGCGCGAGCAGTACTTC. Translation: CARGQGAREQYF. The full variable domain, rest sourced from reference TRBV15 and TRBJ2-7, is DAMVIQNPRYQVTQFGKPVTLSCSQTLNHNVMYWYQQKSSQAPKLLFHYYDKDFNNEADTPDNFQSRRPNTSFCFLDIRSPGLGDTAMYLCARGQGAREQYFGPGTRLTVT.